The present entry profiles one T cell receptor beta chain with its context. Its antigen specificity is not known. No base quality information exists; no much larger clone differs at one position. The record originates from a study of T-cell memory formation after mild COVID-19 (dated by TCRdb to 2020 to 2023). Study-wide context: TCR sequence clusters from the two donors were largely donor specific. Longitudinal TCRalpha and TCRbeta repertoire sequencing tracked T-cell clones expanding and contracting after mild COVID-19 in a couple of donors. Two young, previously healthy adult volunteers, one female and one male, were included in the cohort. On the study overall, not on this receptor specifically: The study included only a couple of mild cases, and larger cohorts that include severe cases with pre-infection samples were judged to be necessary. SARS-CoV-2 specificity of the second-wave clones peaking on day 37 was not confirmed. Some responding clones were detected in pre-infection memory, which suggested that pre-existing cross-reactive memory T cells had joined the SARS-CoV-2 response. Contracting CD4+ clones were located mainly in the CM and EM memory subsets, whereas CD8+ clones were found to be enriched in EMRA. Clones that contracted from day 15 to 85 showed balanced CD4/CD8 phenotypes, whereas a second wave of clones that expanded from day 15 to 37 leaned towards CD4+.

Ficoll-Paque density gradient centrifugation was used to isolate PBMCs. Deletion took 1 base off V and 13 bases off J, with a span of 11 bases between the germline ends. CDR1 is given as SEHNR and CDR2 as FQNEAQ, both from the germline V gene (reference sequence). The CDR3 has 13 amino acids, counting the end cysteine and phenylalanine. Only the CDR3 region is kept as DNA, spanning 39 bases read in frame from base 1. TCRdb lists the instrument as Illumina NovaSeq 6000. TCRalpha and TCRbeta cDNA libraries were built by 5'RACE with constant-segment primers, adding sample barcodes and unique molecular identifiers. Trizol reagent was used to extract RNA from every sample. Library amplification was performed in two PCR steps, and a second sample barcode and Illumina TruSeq adapters were introduced in the second step. Libraries were sequenced on an Illumina NovaSeq with 2 x 150 bp paired-end reads. The original pipeline was this. The reads were demultiplexed and collapsed into UMI-guided consensus sequences using migec v1.2.7. With mixcr v2.1.11, UMI consensuses were aligned to TRA and TRB V and J templates and assembled into clonotypes. Clonotypes were classified as expanded or contracted when called significant by both edgeR and NoisET, with noise models trained on biological replicates. For edgeR calls, the thresholds were a false discovery rate-adjusted p below 0.01 and a log2 fold-change of 1. As an exploratory analysis of dynamics, max-normalized trajectories of the 1000 most abundant clonotypes were examined by PCA with hierarchical clustering. Each responding clone was given a CD4 or CD8 phenotype based on the CD4+ and CD8+ repertoires, which had been sequenced separately. TCRdb reanalyzed the raw reads on its own, using fastp at Q25 for trimming and MiXCR for clone calling, and kept in-frame beta chains. All rows with the same CDR3 protein become a single entry with the most common DNA and genes. V and J calls and clone size were set by TCRdb, not the authors. A total of under 600,000 distinct CDR3 sequences appear in this sample, about 20% of them only once. Together, the top ten hold approximately 8% of the sample.

The sequenced sample consisted of PBMCs or a T cell subset sorted from them (not recorded which). The V and J segments used are TRBV7-9 and TRBJ1-6, with an unclear D gene assignment. The source of this sequence is an adult woman who had mild COVID-19 (a few samples of this study predate the infection). The sample titles of this study are shuffled in the database, so cell type and time point are left out; the donor was told from shared clones. The CDR3 region reads CASSLDRAAPLHF. At the DNA level, the sequence is TGTGCCAGCAGCTTAGACCGCGCTGCGCCCCTCCACTTT.